Presented here are 24 T cell receptor beta chains from one specimen sequenced in a study of technical replicates of blood from a handful of donors. Using immunoSEQ multiplex PCR, the repertoire was profiled, and TCRdb retains in-frame clones only, with some absent. The table shows around 84,000 clones, with 95% to 98% occurring only once. Specimen: T cells isolated from PBMCs. The receptors here all came from a human donor in good health.

V and J are TRBV5-6 and TRBJ2-1; TRBD2 is a possible D gene (6 bases). CDR3 length: 16 amino acids. CDR1 is SGHDT and CDR2 is YYEEEE in the germline V gene. The V end was cut by 1 base, the J end by 4 bases, with 15 bases between. This CDR3 reads CASSLRNSGSYNEQFF. For the CDR3, the DNA is TGTGCCAGCAGCTTGAGGAACAGCGGGTCGTACAATGAGCAGTTCTTC.

In DNA, the CDR3 is TGTGCCAGCAGTTTATCGGTCGAGGATGTGGAGTACTTC. Encoded protein: CASSLSVEDVEYF. This chain joins TRBV27 and TRBJ2-7; D ambiguous. Germline CDR1 is MNHEY and CDR2 is SMNVEV (reference sequence). The length of the CDR3 is 13 residues. Trimming took off 0 bases at V and 11 bases at J, with 14 bases between the two ends.

This chain uses TRBV2 with TRBJ1-1; D possibly corresponds to TRBD1 (5 bases). Germline V gene lookup returns CDR1 SNHLY and CDR2 FYNNEI. The V and J ends lost 7 bases and 3 bases respectively, with 15 bases between them. The CDR3 is 14 residues long. The CDR3 coding sequence is TGTGCCAGCATCTCCGGGGGAGGGGACACTGAAGCTTTCTTT. Its translation is CASISGGGDTEAFF.

V usage is TRBV12-5 and J usage is TRBJ1-3; D unresolved. The CDR3 is 18 residues long. The germline V gene encodes CDR1 LGHNT and CDR2 FRNRAP. The V and J ends lost 0 bases and 0 bases respectively, with 15 bases between them. CDR3 nucleotides: TGTGCTAGTGGTTTGGTTTTGGATCGGGTCTTCTCTGGAAACACCATATATTTT. This sequence encodes CASGLVLDRVFSGNTIYF. Combining the CDR3 with reference TRBV12-5 and TRBJ1-3 gives the whole variable domain DARVTQTPRHKVTEMGQEVTMRCQPILGHNTVFWYRQTMMQGLELLAYFRNRAPLDDSGMPKDRFSAEMPDATLATLKIQPSEPRDSAVYFCASGLVLDRVFSGNTIYFGEGSWLTVV.

This chain connects TRBV2 to TRBJ2-2; D remains unclear. The germline gives CDR1 SNHLY, CDR2 FYNNEI. Trimming removed 3 bases at V and 3 bases at J, with 8 bases between. This CDR3 comprises 14 residues. CDR3 protein: CASSDKTHTGELFF. The CDR3 coding sequence is TGTGCCAGCAGTGACAAGACTCACACCGGGGAGCTGTTTTTT.

This chain uses TRBV10-3 with TRBJ2-7; D uncertain. Looked up from germline, CDR1 is ENHRY and CDR2 is SYGVKD. With 2 bases removed from V and 2 bases from J, the gap between germline ends came to 7 bases. The CDR3 covers 13 residues. Here the CDR3 DNA reads TGTGCCATCAGTGAGGCCAGGCCCTACGAGCAGTACTTC. Translation gives CAISEARPYEQYF.

This chain joins TRBV7-8 and TRBJ1-6; D gene unclear. The CDR3 is 15 residues long. The germline V and J ends were trimmed by 2 bases and 0 bases, with 5 bases remaining between them. The germline CDR1 and CDR2 sequences are SGHVS and FQNEAQ. CDR3 coding DNA: TGTGCCAGCAGCTTAAAGAGCTCCTATAATTCACCCCTCCACTTT. Its protein is CASSLKSSYNSPLHF.

This chain joins TRBV28 and TRBJ2-3, with D uncertain. Germline-derived CDR1 and CDR2 are MDHEN and SYDVKM. The CDR3 consists of 13 residues. The germline V and J ends were trimmed by 7 bases and 4 bases, with 12 bases remaining between them. The CDR3 spells CASKTGRPDTQYF. The CDR3 DNA sequence: TGTGCCAGCAAGACTGGCAGACCAGATACGCAGTATTTT.

The J gene is TRBJ1-4, the V gene TRBV6-5; D remains ambiguous. The CDR3 contains 12 residues. Trimming shortened V by 6 bases and J by 8 bases, and 10 bases separated the two germline ends. Germline lookup yields CDR1 MNHEY and CDR2 SVGAGI. CDR3 in DNA: TGTGCCAGCAGGTCGGGCGGGGAAAAACTGTTTTTT. This gives the protein CASRSGGEKLFF.

V and J are TRBV5-3 and TRBJ1-1; 7 nucleotides agree with TRBD1. TRBV5-3 is known as an ORF, though its function is uncertain. Unmatched junction bases numbered 2, after V lost 1 base and J lost 2 bases. The CDR3 spans 14 residues. CDR3 in amino acids: CARSLRTGNTEAFF. As DNA, the CDR3 is TGTGCCAGAAGCTTGAGGACAGGTAACACTGAAGCTTTCTTT.

This CDR3 reads CASSTSGGPDTQYF. The CDR3 nucleotides are TGTGCCAGTAGTACTTCGGGAGGACCAGATACGCAGTATTTT. The V gene is TRBV19, the J gene TRBJ2-3; the match to TRBD2 covers 7 bases. Trimming cost V 4 bases and J 4 bases; bases outside gene matches: 5. Germline CDR1 LNHDA, CDR2 SQIVND (reference sequence). CDR3 length: 14 amino acids.

The chain has TRBV10-2 and TRBJ2-7; TRBD1 is a possible D gene (7 bases). The CDR3 consists of 11 residues. Trimming took 7 bases from V and 7 from J, leaving 11 bases between them. Germline V CDR1 and CDR2: WSHSY, SAAADI. The CDR3, as DNA: TGCGCCAGCACAGGGGGGATGGAGCAGTACTTC. Protein product: CASTGGMEQYF.

The chain is built from TRBV5-1 and TRBJ1-4; tentatively, D is TRBD1 (6 bases). Looked up from germline, CDR1 is SGHRS and CDR2 is YFSETQ. Between the trimmed V and J ends, which lost 0 bases and 8 bases, there was a span of 14 bases. The CDR3 covers 15 residues. CDR3 sequence (DNA): TGCGCCAGCAGCTTGGCCCAGGGGCTAAACGAAAAACTGTTTTTT. Translating gives CASSLAQGLNEKLFF. The full variable domain, completed using reference TRBV5-1 and TRBJ1-4, is KAGVTQTPRYLIKTRGQQVTLSCSPISGHRSVSWYQQTPGQGLQFLFEYFSETQRNKGNFPGRFSGRQFSNSRSEMNVSTLELGDSALYLCASSLAQGLNEKLFFGSGTQLSVL.

CDR3 DNA: TGTGCCAGCAGTCCCACCAGACTGGGTGAAGCTTTCTTT. Amino acid sequence: CASSPTRLGEAFF. The chain recombines TRBV27 with TRBJ1-1, with no clear D. Deletions cut 5 bases from V and 7 bases from J, with 14 bases between. The CDR3 has 13 residues. CDR1 and CDR2 from the germline V gene are MNHEY and SMNVEV (reference sequence).

The rearrangement links TRBV5-1 to TRBJ2-1, with 13 bases fitting TRBD2. Unmatched junction bases numbered 2, after V lost 0 bases and J lost 8 bases. Per germline, CDR1 SGHRS and CDR2 YFSETQ. The CDR3 is 15 amino acids. The CDR3 here is CASSLALAGGYEQFF. The CDR3, as DNA: TGCGCCAGCAGCTTGGCACTAGCGGGAGGGTATGAGCAGTTCTTC.

The chain links TRBV7-3 to TRBJ2-2, with 7 bases matching TRBD1. The CDR3 extends over 15 amino acids. With V trimmed by 2 bases and J by 3 bases, 3 bases remained unmatched. Germline V lookup: CDR1 SGHTA, CDR2 FQGTGA. The CDR3 protein is CASSLLTGHTGELFF. The DNA for the CDR3 is TGTGCCAGCAGCTTATTGACAGGGCACACCGGGGAGCTGTTTTTT.

The chain employs TRBV19 and TRBJ2-1; TRBD2 matches at 8 bases. V dropped 5 bases and J dropped 6; count of bases not matched to a gene: 9. The CDR3 runs 15 residues. Germline CDR1 and CDR2: LNHDA and SQIVND (reference sequence). CDR3 in DNA: TGTGCCAGTAGTCCGAGCGGGAGAAGGATCAATGAGCAGTTCTTC. It yields the protein CASSPSGRRINEQFF.

This clone occurred once. This chain links TRBV6-5 with TRBJ2-1; 7 bases align to TRBD2. Germline V gene data show CDR1 as MNHEY and CDR2 as SVGAGI. J was trimmed by 12 bases and V by 5 bases; bases with no gene match: 16. The CDR3 contains 15 residues. The CDR3 reads CASSRSGYGAGVQFF. DNA of the CDR3: TGTGCCAGCAGTCGCTCCGGGTATGGGGCGGGGGTGCAGTTCTTC.

V gene TRBV6-6 combines with J gene TRBJ2-4; 9 bases align to TRBD1. With 6 bases clipped from V and 2 bases from J, the junction kept 5 bases outside the gene matches. Germline values: CDR1 MNHNY, CDR2 SVGAGI (reference sequence). The CDR3 is made up of 15 amino acids. The CDR3 nucleotides are TGTGCCAGCAGCCCACAGGGGGCGACCAAAAACATTCAGTACTTC. It codes for CASSPQGATKNIQYF.

V and J are TRBV7-9 and TRBJ1-5, with TRBD1 matching over 8 bases. Looked up from germline, CDR1 is SEHNR and CDR2 is FQNEAQ (reference sequence). With 0 bases clipped from V and 6 bases from J, the junction kept 13 bases outside the gene matches. The CDR3 extends over 18 amino acids. The CDR3 reads CASSLAKLGQGRGQPQHF. The CDR3 DNA reads TGTGCCAGCAGCTTAGCCAAACTCGGACAGGGAAGGGGTCAGCCCCAGCATTTT.

This clone came up once. The gene calls are TRBV6-5 and TRBJ1-1; TRBD1 aligns across 9 bases. J was trimmed by 4 bases and V by 7 bases; bases with no gene match: 10. The germline V gene encodes CDR1 MNHEY and CDR2 SVGAGI. This CDR3 spans 15 amino acids. The CDR3, as DNA: TGTGCCAGCATAACAGGGGGCGTTTTAGGCACTGAAGCTTTCTTT. It yields the protein CASITGGVLGTEAFF.

V is TRBV6-6 and J is TRBJ1-2; D remains unclear. V lost 6 bases and J 8 bases, leaving 25 bases between the germline ends. CDR3 length: 16 amino acids. Germline-derived CDR1 and CDR2 are MNHNY and SVGAGI (reference sequence). Written as DNA, the CDR3 is TGTGCCAGCAGCCCCCCCGATCAGCGGAGACTGGGCGGCTACACCTTC. Amino acid sequence: CASSPPDQRRLGGYTF.

This sequence joins TRBV5-1 and TRBJ1-1; tentative D call: TRBD1 (5 bases). The CDR3 runs to 13 residues. The V and J ends lost 5 bases and 8 bases respectively, with 16 bases between them. From germline, CDR1 is SGHRS and CDR2 YFSETQ. CDR3 region: CASREGRGSEAFF. The CDR3 DNA sequence: TGCGCCAGCAGGGAGGGGCGCGGGTCCGAAGCTTTCTTT. Drawing the rest from reference TRBV5-1 and TRBJ1-1, the complete variable domain is KAGVTQTPRYLIKTRGQQVTLSCSPISGHRSVSWYQQTPGQGLQFLFEYFSETQRNKGNFPGRFSGRQFSNSRSEMNVSTLELGDSALYLCASREGRGSEAFFGQGTRLTVV.

The chain couples TRBV28 to TRBJ2-1; 9 nucleotides agree with TRBD1. J was trimmed by 7 bases and V by 2 bases; bases with no gene match: 6. Germline V CDR1 and CDR2: MDHEN, SYDVKM. The CDR3 length is 15 residues. For the CDR3, the DNA is TGTGCCAGCAGTTTAGGGGACAGGGTATCAAATGAGCAGTTCTTC. Its protein product is CASSLGDRVSNEQFF.